These 2 T cell receptor beta chains were sequenced from one sample in a study of control samples from healthy donors and cancer patients. Clones were read by immunoSEQ multiplex PCR, and TCRdb kept only the in-frame ones, dropping some. The sample gives about 78,000 clones, roughly nine tenths of which show up once; less than 9% is in the top ten. The sample taken for sequencing was blood. Source of these receptors: a woman aged 55-70 years in good health.

This chain uses TRBV7-8 with TRBJ2-1; 12 bases match TRBD2. Germline V gene data show CDR1 as SGHVS and CDR2 as FQNEAQ. V lost 5 bases, J lost 0 bases, and 11 bases stayed unmatched. There are 19 residues in the CDR3. CDR3 protein: CASSPRTSGAILSYNEQFF. In DNA, the CDR3 is TGTGCCAGCAGCCCTCGGACTAGCGGGGCGATCCTCTCCTACAATGAGCAGTTCTTC.

This sequence joins TRBV7-6 and TRBJ1-5; the D gene is possibly TRBD1 (6 bases). Trimming pared 3 bases from V and 6 bases from J, leaving 15 bases between. The CDR3 runs to 15 residues. Looked up from germline, CDR1 is SGHVS and CDR2 is FNYEAQ. CDR3 sequence (DNA): TGTGCCAGCAGCTTTTCTGGGGGCATAGGTCAGCCCCAGCATTTT. Translating gives CASSFSGGIGQPQHF.